Following are 18 T cell receptor beta chains from one sample sequenced in a study of shared clonotypes between healthy human individuals. Using immunoSEQ multiplex PCR, the repertoire was profiled, and TCRdb retains in-frame clones only, with some absent. The repertoire holds a few million clones, with roughly 90% as singletons. The sample was naive CD4+ T cells from PBMCs. Noted subset: CD45RA+ positively selected. The receptors shown here come from a man between 18 and 35 years old in good health. Some clones in this sample may be carry-over from other donors' samples.

The rearrangement uses TRBV7-2 and TRBJ2-7, with 9 bases matching TRBD1. Trimming at V came to 3 bases and at J to 2 bases, leaving 5 bases not matched to a gene. The CDR3 consists of 15 residues. Germline lookup yields CDR1 SGHTA and CDR2 FQGNSA. CDR3 nucleotide sequence: TGTGCCAGCAGCTTTTCCGGGACAGGGCCCTACGAGCAGTACTTC. It is translated as CASSFSGTGPYEQYF.

Worth noting for this clone: In the same sample, other DNA sequences code for this CDR3. The chain links TRBV7-3 to TRBJ2-1; 7 bases match TRBD2. J gave up 4 bases and V 2 bases, and 5 bases lay outside the gene matches. The CDR3 consists of 15 residues. Germline V gives CDR1 SGHTA, CDR2 FQGTGA. CDR3 region: CASSLGLAAYNEQFF. DNA of the CDR3: TGTGCCAGCAGCTTAGGGCTAGCGGCTTACAATGAGCAGTTCTTC. Drawing the rest from reference TRBV7-3 and TRBJ2-1, the complete variable domain is GAGVSQTPSNKVTEKGKYVELRCDPISGHTALYWYRQSLGQGPEFLIYFQGTGAADDSGLPNDRFFAVRPEGSVSTLKIQRTERGDSAVYLCASSLGLAAYNEQFFGPGTRLTVL.

V usage is TRBV27 and J usage is TRBJ1-1, with D unclear. This CDR3 has 17 amino acids. Germline CDR1 is MNHEY and CDR2 is SMNVEV (reference sequence). V was shortened by 6 bases and J by 0 bases, with 20 bases between the two germline ends. The CDR3 DNA reads as TGTGCCAGCAGCACCACCCTAGGGAATATAATGAACACTGAAGCTTTCTTT. This gives the protein CASSTTLGNIMNTEAFF.

This sequence joins TRBV9 and TRBJ2-5; possible D gene TRBD2, 5 bases. Germline values: CDR1 SGDLS, CDR2 YYNGEE. Trimming removed 3 bases at V and 2 bases at J, with 11 bases between. There are 14 residues in the CDR3. CDR3 region: CASSANGLQETQYF. The DNA of the CDR3 is TGTGCCAGCAGCGCGAACGGACTGCAAGAGACCCAGTACTTC.

The chain combines TRBV19 with TRBJ2-7; possibly TRBD1 for D (6 bases). Between the trimmed V and J ends, which lost 7 bases and 4 bases, there was a span of 14 bases. The CDR3 has 13 amino acids. CDR1 and CDR2 from the germline V gene are LNHDA and SQIVND (reference sequence). CDR3 sequence: CASTAGTHYEQYF. The CDR3 nucleotides are TGTGCCAGTACCGCCGGGACACATTACGAGCAGTACTTC. The full variable domain, with the rest looked up from reference TRBV19 and TRBJ2-7, is DGGITQSPKYLFRKEGQNVTLSCEQNLNHDAMYWYRQDPGQGLRLIYYSQIVNDFQKGDIAEGYSVSREKKESFPLTVTSAQKNPTAFYLCASTAGTHYEQYFGPGTRLTVT.

The rearrangement uses TRBV9 and TRBJ2-3; TRBD2 aligns across 8 bases. Germline CDR1 SGDLS, CDR2 YYNGEE. The CDR3 loop spans 19 amino acids. V trimming: 4 bases; J trimming: 4 bases; junction bases outside the gene matches: 20. In nucleotides, the CDR3 is TGTGCCAGCAGCCAACAGATGGGGGGACCAGCGGGAGATTCAGATACGCAGTATTTT. Amino acids: CASSQQMGGPAGDSDTQYF.

The chain joins TRBV5-1 to TRBJ2-7; D not certain. V gave up 1 base and J gave up 0 bases, with 8 bases separating them. CDR1 is SGHRS, CDR2 YFSETQ, per germline. CDR3 size: 14 residues. The CDR3 nucleotides read TGCGCCAGCAGCTTGAAACCCGCCTCCTACGAGCAGTACTTC. Translation gives CASSLKPASYEQYF.

Details on this clone: Other DNA sequences within the sample encode an identical CDR3. The CDR3 here is CASSLSSNQPQHF. The CDR3 nucleotides read TGTGCCAGCAGCTTAAGCAGCAATCAGCCCCAGCATTTT. The V call is TRBV7-2, the J call TRBJ1-5; unclear D gene. The CDR3 has 13 residues. V was clipped by 2 bases and J by 1 base, with 3 bases between them. Germline CDR1 SGHTA, CDR2 FQGNSA.

The genes are TRBV28 and TRBJ1-5, with D unresolved. The CDR3 spans 13 residues. The V gene lost 4 bases and the J gene lost 4 bases, with 8 bases spanning the gap. Germline V lookup: CDR1 MDHEN, CDR2 SYDVKM. The CDR3 spells CASSWLGNQPQHF. The CDR3 coding sequence is TGTGCCAGCAGTTGGCTGGGGAATCAGCCCCAGCATTTT.

The V gene is TRBV5-1, the J gene TRBJ2-3; no clear D gene. Looked up from germline, CDR1 is SGHRS and CDR2 is YFSETQ. The CDR3 length is 16 residues. Trimming removed 1 base at V and 2 bases at J, with 14 bases between. CDR3 in amino acids: CASSLTGGPLTDTQYF. CDR3 nucleotide sequence: TGCGCCAGCAGCTTGACCGGTGGTCCCCTCACAGATACGCAGTATTTT.

CDR3 sequence reads: CSVGAGEQYF. Here the CDR3 DNA reads TGCAGCGTTGGAGCAGGCGAGCAGTACTTC. The chain uses TRBV29-1 and TRBJ2-5; the D is unclear. TRBJ2-7 matches the DNA end more closely, so the J call is doubtful. This CDR3 has 10 residues. Per the germline V gene, CDR1 is SQVTM and CDR2 is ANQGSEA.

The gene calls are TRBV5-6 and TRBJ1-6; D gene ambiguous. V gave up 4 bases and J gave up 7 bases, with 12 bases separating them. The germline V gene encodes CDR1 SGHDT and CDR2 YYEEEE. The CDR3 extends over 14 amino acids. The CDR3 sequence is CASSPTVLNSPLHF. CDR3 DNA sequence: TGTGCCAGCAGCCCGACGGTACTCAATTCACCCCTCCACTTT.

V gene TRBV19 combines with J gene TRBJ2-1, with D perhaps TRBD1 or TRBD2 (5 bases each). V was pared by 7 bases and J by 0 bases, with 7 bases between. This CDR3 has 13 residues. Germline V CDR1 and CDR2: LNHDA, SQIVND (reference sequence). CDR3 sequence reads: CASKRGSYNEQFF. The CDR3 DNA reads TGTGCCAGTAAGAGGGGCTCCTACAATGAGCAGTTCTTC.

The chain links TRBV28 to TRBJ2-1; the match to TRBD1 covers 10 bases. V dropped 0 bases and J dropped 8; count of bases not matched to a gene: 7. Per the germline V gene, CDR1 is MDHEN and CDR2 is SYDVKM. The CDR3 spans 16 residues. Here the CDR3 DNA reads TGTGCCAGCAGTTTATGGGGGACAGGGGATCACGATGAGCAGTTCTTC. This encodes CASSLWGTGDHDEQFF.

The rearrangement uses TRBV10-1 and TRBJ2-4, with D perhaps TRBD2 (5 bases). Germline-derived CDR1 and CDR2 are WNHNN and SYGVQD (reference sequence). The CDR3 is 16 residues long. V was clipped by 0 bases and J by 4 bases, with 13 bases between them. As DNA, the CDR3 is TGCGCCAGCAGTGAGTCGTCGTCTAGCAGGAAAAACATTCAGTACTTC. It is translated as CASSESSSSRKNIQYF.

This rearrangement joins TRBV29-1 to TRBJ1-2; D is undetermined. Germline V CDR1 and CDR2: SQVTM, ANQGSEA. CDR3 size: 15 residues. V shed 2 bases and J shed 4 bases, with 17 bases lying between them. The CDR3 DNA follows: TGCAGCGTTGAATCAAGCCAAACTGGACTCTATGGCTACACCTTC. Translated: CSVESSQTGLYGYTF.

The chain uses TRBV6-5 and TRBJ2-2; TRBD2 is a possible D gene (6 bases). V was shortened by 6 bases and J by 1 base, with 12 bases between the two germline ends. The CDR3 sequence is 15 residues long. Germline-derived CDR1 and CDR2 are MNHEY and SVGAGI. As DNA, the CDR3 is TGTGCCAGCAGCCGAGGAGGGTTGAACACCGGGGAGCTGTTTTTT. Residues: CASSRGGLNTGELFF.

On this clone: This sample includes further DNA sequences coding for the same CDR3. V gene TRBV12-5 combines with J gene TRBJ2-5; D is uncertain. The V gene's germline CDR1 is LGHNT and CDR2 FRNRAP. Trimming took off 6 bases at V and 5 bases at J, with 13 bases between the two ends. The CDR3 consists of 13 residues. Here the CDR3 reads CASGSSGAETQYF. CDR3 DNA: TGTGCTAGTGGCTCCTCGGGTGCGGAGACCCAGTACTTC.